This T cell receptor (beta chain) stems from a study of CXCR3-negative and CXCR3-positive naive CD8 T cells. General study findings and limits: No difference in surface CD5 was seen between naive subsets, and TCR strength was inferred from TRB CDR3 properties. Naive cells that were CXCR3-negative or CXCR3-positive used TRBV-TRBJ genes alike, while memory cells diverged.

With regard to this clonotype: No antigen is known for it.

Carrying UMI labels, the TRB cDNA libraries were prepared through 5' RACE. TCRdb re-called the 5' RACE reads, yielding one record per CDR3 amino acid sequence without DNA. The table lists about 56,000 distinct CDR3 sequences, with 20% to 25% in the top ten. The CDR3 covers 16 residues. Germline V gene data show CDR1 as LGHNA and CDR2 as YSLEER. The TCR was taken from a human donor in good health. Some clones in this sample may be carry-over from other donors' samples. The sequenced sample consisted of memory CD8+ T cells from blood. This sequence joins TRBV4-3 and TRBJ2-1. Here the CDR3 reads CASSQDPETSYNEQFF.